This T cell receptor beta chain was documented in a study of early stage breast cancer tumors. Here immunoSEQ multiplex PCR was the method, and the copy in TCRdb shows in-frame clones only, minus some. In the table there are about 38,000 clones, 70% to 85% of which are singletons. The CDR3 consists of 13 residues. V lost 6 bases, J lost 2 bases, and 11 bases lay in between. CDR1 is MGHDK, CDR2 SYGVNS, per germline. This rearrangement joins TRBV25-1 to TRBJ2-7; a weak D match, TRBD1 (6 bases). The sample consisted of blood. The TCR originated in a person between 55 and 69 years old with breast cancer. The CDR3 region has the DNA TGTGCCAGCAGGCCGGGACAAACCTACGAGCAGTACTTC. Translation: CASRPGQTYEQYF.